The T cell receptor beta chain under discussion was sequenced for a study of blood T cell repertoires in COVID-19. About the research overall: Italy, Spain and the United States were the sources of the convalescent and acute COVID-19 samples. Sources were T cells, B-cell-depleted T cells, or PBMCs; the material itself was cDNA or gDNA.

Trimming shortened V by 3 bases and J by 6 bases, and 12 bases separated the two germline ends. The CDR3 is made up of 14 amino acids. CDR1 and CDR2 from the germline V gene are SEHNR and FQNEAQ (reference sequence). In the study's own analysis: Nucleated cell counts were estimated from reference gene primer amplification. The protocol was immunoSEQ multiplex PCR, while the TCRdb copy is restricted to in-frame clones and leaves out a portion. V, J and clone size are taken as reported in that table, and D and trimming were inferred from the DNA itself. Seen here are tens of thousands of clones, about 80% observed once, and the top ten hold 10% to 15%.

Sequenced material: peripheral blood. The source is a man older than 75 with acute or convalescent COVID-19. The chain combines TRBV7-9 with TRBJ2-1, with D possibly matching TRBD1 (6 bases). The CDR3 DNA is TGTGCCAGCAGCTTCGGACAGACCTCCAATGAGCAGTTCTTC. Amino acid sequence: CASSFGQTSNEQFF.